Shown below are 12 T cell receptor beta chains from a single sample sequenced in a study of graft-versus-host responses after intestinal transplantation. The antigens these receptors bind are not known. The assay was immunoSEQ multiplex PCR, and TCRdb's table has in-frame clones only and misses some. The table has around 100,000 clones, less than 90% seen once. Source: unstimulated CD4+ T cells sorted from spleen or lymph node cells, taken before transplant. These receptors originate from a human donor who was the organ donor for an intestinal transplant.

This chain links TRBV27 with TRBJ1-6; D unclear. This CDR3 is 15 amino acids long. The germline V gene encodes CDR1 MNHEY and CDR2 SMNVEV (reference sequence). V lost 3 bases and J 4 bases, leaving 10 bases between the germline ends. The CDR3 loop reads CASSFVSGYNSPLHF. CDR3 nucleotide sequence: TGTGCCAGCAGTTTCGTCTCGGGGTATAATTCACCCCTCCACTTT.

The chain employs TRBV27 and TRBJ1-5; TRBD1 aligns across 8 bases. The CDR3 has 16 amino acids. Germline V gene lookup returns CDR1 MNHEY and CDR2 SMNVEV (reference sequence). V lost 2 bases and J lost 6; bases outside the gene matches: 9. In nucleotides, the CDR3 is TGTGCCAGCAGTTTACTTTGGCAGGGGGCGAGTCAGCCCCAGCATTTT. Translating it yields CASSLLWQGASQPQHF.

This clone occurred once. The DNA for the CDR3 is TGTGCCAGCAGGCCTGAGGACAGGGGGCGAGAGACCCAGTACTTC. Amino acid sequence: CASRPEDRGRETQYF. The J gene is TRBJ2-5, the V gene TRBV28, with 11 bases that match TRBD1. V lost 6 bases to trimming and J lost 4 bases; unmatched junction nucleotides: 7. The CDR3 covers 15 residues. CDR1 is MDHEN, CDR2 SYDVKM, per germline.

Here the CDR3 DNA reads TGTGCCAGCAGCTTTAGCCAGGGTCACGAGCAGTACTTC. Amino acids: CASSFSQGHEQYF. The chain employs TRBV11-1 and TRBJ2-7; D may be TRBD1 (5 bases). Trimming pared 3 bases from V and 5 bases from J, leaving 11 bases between. Germline V CDR1 and CDR2: SGHAT, FQDESV (reference sequence). The CDR3 runs 13 residues. Supplemented by reference TRBV11-1 and TRBJ2-7, the full variable domain reads EAEVAQSPRYKITEKSQAVAFWCDPISGHATLYWYRQILGQGPELLVQFQDESVVDDSQLPKDRFSAERLKGVDSTLKIQPAELGDSAMYLCASSFSQGHEQYFGPGTRLTVT.

The V call is TRBV7-9, the J call TRBJ1-3, with D hard to call. Germline CDR1 SEHNR, CDR2 FQNEAQ (reference sequence). The CDR3 length is 16 residues. V lost 1 base, J lost 0 bases, and 10 bases lay in between. CDR3 sequence reads: CASSLEGRRSGNTIYF. The CDR3 region has the DNA TGTGCCAGCAGCTTAGAAGGCCGGCGCTCTGGAAACACCATATATTTT.

The CDR3: CASSQELGHGTDTQYF. As DNA, the CDR3 is TGCGCCAGCAGCCAAGAGTTGGGACACGGCACAGATACGCAGTATTTT. This sequence joins TRBV4-1 and TRBJ2-3; tentative D call: TRBD1 (6 bases). Trimming removed 0 bases at V and 1 base at J, with 11 bases between. This CDR3 is 16 amino acids long. Per germline, CDR1 MGHRA and CDR2 YSYEKL.

The chain combines TRBV9 with TRBJ1-3; D is possibly TRBD1 (5 bases). This CDR3 is built from 16 residues. With 2 bases removed from V and 0 bases from J, the gap between germline ends came to 12 bases. Germline CDR1 is SGDLS and CDR2 is YYNGEE. CDR3 sequence (DNA): TGTGCCAGCAGCGTCGGGACGGGGAGCTCTGGAAACACCATATATTTT. This gives the protein CASSVGTGSSGNTIYF.

The V gene is TRBV5-5, the J gene TRBJ1-1; perhaps TRBD1 as D (6 bases). V was pared by 1 base and J by 4 bases, with 14 bases between. From germline, CDR1 is SGHKS and CDR2 YYEKEE (reference sequence). This CDR3 contains 15 residues. CDR3 sequence (DNA): TGTGCCAGCAGCTTGTATCAGGGGAGAGGCACTGAAGCTTTCTTT. It encodes CASSLYQGRGTEAFF.

The chain combines TRBV4-1 with TRBJ2-1, with TRBD2 matching over 9 bases. V shed 5 bases and J 9 bases; nucleotides not matched to a gene: 5. This CDR3 has 13 amino acids. The germline CDR1 and CDR2 sequences are MGHRA and YSYEKL. The chain's CDR3 is CASSGSGGSEQFF. For the CDR3, the DNA is TGCGCCAGCAGCGGTAGCGGGGGATCTGAGCAGTTCTTC.

This clone was counted once. This chain uses TRBV11-2 with TRBJ1-6; 7 bases are a match to TRBD1. With 5 bases clipped from V and 7 bases from J, the junction kept 8 bases outside the gene matches. The CDR3 contains 15 residues. Germline CDR1 is SGHAT and CDR2 is FQNNGV. The CDR3: CASSETGQDNSPLHF. CDR3 in DNA: TGTGCCAGCAGCGAGACCGGACAGGACAATTCACCCCTCCACTTT. Based on the CDR3 plus reference TRBV11-2 and TRBJ1-6, the full variable domain is EAGVAQSPRYKIIEKRQSVAFWCNPISGHATLYWYQQILGQGPKLLIQFQNNGVVDDSQLPKDRFSAERLKGVDSTLKIQPAKLEDSAVYLCASSETGQDNSPLHFGNGTRLTVT.

The chain couples TRBV18 to TRBJ1-5; 8 bases align to TRBD1. Per germline, CDR1 KGHSH and CDR2 LQKENI. The V segment lost 5 bases and the J segment 3 bases; nucleotides outside the gene matches: 3. This CDR3 is built from 14 residues. The CDR3 DNA is TGTGCCAGCTCATCACAGGGGGACAATCAGCCCCAGCATTTT. It translates to CASSSQGDNQPQHF.

The chain is built from TRBV6-6 and TRBJ1-5, with a weak D call TRBD1 (5 bases). V gave up 11 bases and J gave up 1 base, with 12 bases separating them. Germline V gives CDR1 MNHNY, CDR2 SVGAGI (reference sequence). The CDR3 extends over 13 amino acids. CDR3 sequence (DNA): TGTGCCTCACGGGACTCCAGCAATCAGCCCCAGCATTTT. This translates into CASRDSSNQPQHF.